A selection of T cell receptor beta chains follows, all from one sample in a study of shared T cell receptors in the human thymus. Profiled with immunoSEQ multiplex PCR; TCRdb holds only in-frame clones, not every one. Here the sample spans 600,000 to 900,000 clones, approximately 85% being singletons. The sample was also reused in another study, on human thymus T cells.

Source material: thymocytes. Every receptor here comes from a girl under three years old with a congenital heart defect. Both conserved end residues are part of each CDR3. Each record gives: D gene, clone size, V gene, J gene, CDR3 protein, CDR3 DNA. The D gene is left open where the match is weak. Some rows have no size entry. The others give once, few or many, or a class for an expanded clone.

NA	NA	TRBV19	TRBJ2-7	CASSIRFPLETYEQYF	TGTGCCAGTAGTATACGTTTTCCGCTGGAGACCTACGAGCAGTACTTC
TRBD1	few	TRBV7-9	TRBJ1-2	CASSLAGTGGVRDYGYTF	TGTGCCAGCAGCTTAGCCGGGACAGGGGGCGTGAGGGACTATGGCTACACCTTC
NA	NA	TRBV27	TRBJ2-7	CASSRNNRVQYF	TGTGCCAGCAGCCGGAACAACAGGGTGCAGTACTTC
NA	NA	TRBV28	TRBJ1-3	CASSRIRQGLGGNTIYF	TGTGCCAGCAGCCGGATCCGGCAGGGCCTGGGGGGAAACACCATATATTTT
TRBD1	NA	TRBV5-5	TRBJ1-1	CASSSTGTEAFF	TGTGCCAGCAGCTCGACAGGGACTGAAGCTTTCTTT
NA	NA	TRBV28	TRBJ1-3	CASSFADRPGNTIYF	TGTGCCAGCAGTTTTGCCGACAGGCCCGGAAACACCATATATTTT
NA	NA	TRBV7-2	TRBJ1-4	CASSLFFRGATNEKLFF	TGTGCCAGCAGCTTATTCTTTAGGGGCGCAACTAATGAAAAACTGTTTTTT
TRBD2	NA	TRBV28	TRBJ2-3	CASSLPSWERGGPLDTQYF	TGTGCCAGCAGTTTGCCATCTTGGGAGCGGGGGGGCCCGTTGGATACGCAGTATTTT
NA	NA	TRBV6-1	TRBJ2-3	CASSERAGAQPTDTQYF	TGTGCCAGCAGTGAAAGGGCGGGGGCCCAACCGACAGATACGCAGTATTTT
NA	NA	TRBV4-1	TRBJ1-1	CASSPRYGENTEAFF	TGCGCCAGCAGCCCAAGGTACGGAGAGAACACTGAAGCTTTCTTT
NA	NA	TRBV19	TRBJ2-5	CASSLKPYPEAETQYF	TGTGCCAGTAGTCTAAAACCGTACCCAGAAGCGGAGACCCAGTACTTC
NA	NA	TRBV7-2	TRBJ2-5	CASSLVRGVETQYF	TGTGCCAGCAGCTTGGTACGAGGCGTGGAGACCCAGTACTTC
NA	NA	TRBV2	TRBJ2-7	CASESGGQSYEQYF	TGTGCCAGCGAGAGTGGCGGGCAATCCTACGAGCAGTACTTC
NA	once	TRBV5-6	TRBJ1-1	CASSPGMPKNTEAFF	TGTGCCAGCAGCCCAGGCATGCCCAAGAACACTGAAGCTTTCTTT
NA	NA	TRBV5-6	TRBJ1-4	CASSLEGSTNEKLFF	TGTGCCAGCAGCTTGGAGGGGTCTACTAATGAAAAACTGTTTTTT
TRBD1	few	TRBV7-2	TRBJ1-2	CASSLLQGASYGYTF	TGTGCCAGCAGCTTGCTTCAGGGGGCTTCCTATGGCTACACCTTC
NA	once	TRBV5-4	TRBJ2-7	CASSLRDTYEQYF	TGTGCCAGCAGCTTGCGGGACACCTACGAGCAGTACTTC
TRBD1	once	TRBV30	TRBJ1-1	CAWSVQSSVEGDRKNTEAFF	TGTGCCTGGAGTGTACAGAGTTCGGTCGAGGGGGACAGAAAAAACACTGAAGCTTTCTTT
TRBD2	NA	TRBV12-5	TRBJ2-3	CASGTPQSGGGVDTQYF	TGTGCTAGTGGGACCCCTCAATCCGGCGGGGGAGTTGATACGCAGTATTTT
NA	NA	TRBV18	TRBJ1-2	CASSPSLIRVYGYTF	TGTGCCAGCTCACCCTCCCTAATACGGGTCTATGGCTACACCTTC
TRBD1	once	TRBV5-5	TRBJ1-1	CASSLTPGTVNTEAFF	TGTGCCAGCAGCCTAACCCCTGGGACAGTTAACACTGAAGCTTTCTTT
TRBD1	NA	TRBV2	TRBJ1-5	CASSPRGQGPNQPQHF	TGTGCCAGCAGTCCAAGAGGACAGGGCCCCAATCAGCCCCAGCATTTT
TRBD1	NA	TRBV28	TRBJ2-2	CASSGTDTGELFF	TGTGCCAGCAGTGGGACAGACACCGGGGAGCTGTTTTTT
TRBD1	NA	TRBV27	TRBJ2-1	CASSHRDSCEQFF	TGTGCCAGCAGTCACCGGGACAGCTGTGAGCAGTTCTTC
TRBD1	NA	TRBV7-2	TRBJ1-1	CASSPGRPVGQGYTEAFF	TGTGCCAGCAGCCCCGGACGTCCCGTGGGACAGGGGTACACTGAAGCTTTCTTT
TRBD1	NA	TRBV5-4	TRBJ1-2	CASSKGQVYGYTF	TGTGCCAGCAGCAAGGGACAGGTCTATGGCTACACCTTC
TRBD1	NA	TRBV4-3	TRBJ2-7	CASSQGTERYEQYF	TGCGCCAGCAGCCAGGGGACAGAGCGCTACGAGCAGTACTTC
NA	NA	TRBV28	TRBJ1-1	CASSLRGTYTEAFF	TGTGCCAGCAGTTTACGAGGAACGTACACTGAAGCTTTCTTT
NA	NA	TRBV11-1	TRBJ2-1	CASSYPIHSYNEQFF	TGTGCCAGCAGCTACCCAATACACTCCTACAATGAGCAGTTCTTC
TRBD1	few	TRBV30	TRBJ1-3	CAWTHFDRVIGTIYF	TGTGCCTGGACCCATTTCGACAGGGTGATAGGTACCATATATTTT
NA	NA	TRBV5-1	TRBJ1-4	CASSLHHFPGVSTNEKLFF	TGCGCCAGCAGCTTGCACCACTTCCCAGGGGTCTCAACTAATGAAAAACTGTTTTTT
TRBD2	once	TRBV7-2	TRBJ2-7	CASSPEPIAGPLYEQYF	TGTGCCAGCAGCCCCGAACCCATAGCGGGGCCCCTCTACGAGCAGTACTTC
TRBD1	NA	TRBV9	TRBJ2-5	CASSVGTGGGETQYF	TGTGCCAGCAGCGTAGGTACAGGGGGCGGAGAGACCCAGTACTTC
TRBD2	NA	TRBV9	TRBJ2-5	CASSVARRGGFEETQYF	TGTGCCAGCAGCGTAGCGAGGCGGGGGGGGTTTGAAGAGACCCAGTACTTC
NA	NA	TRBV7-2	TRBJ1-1	CASSLRTANTEAFF	TGTGCCAGCAGCTTAAGGACAGCAAACACTGAAGCTTTCTTT
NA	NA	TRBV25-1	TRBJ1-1	CASSEAGGSGTTEAFF	TGTGCCAGCAGTGAAGCCGGGGGATCAGGGACCACTGAAGCTTTCTTT
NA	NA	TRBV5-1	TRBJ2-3	CASSSPGQSTDTQYF	TGCGCCAGCAGCAGCCCGGGACAAAGCACAGATACGCAGTATTTT
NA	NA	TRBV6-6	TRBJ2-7	CASSPRHFSRGYEQYF	TGTGCCAGCAGCCCACGCCACTTTTCGCGGGGCTACGAGCAGTACTTC
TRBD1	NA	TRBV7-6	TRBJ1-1	CASSARDRVAFF	TGTGCCAGCAGCGCTCGGGACAGGGTAGCTTTCTTT
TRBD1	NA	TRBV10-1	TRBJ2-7	CASSETPDRAHYEQYF	TGCGCCAGCAGTGAGACCCCGGACAGGGCTCACTACGAGCAGTACTTC
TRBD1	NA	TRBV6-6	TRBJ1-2	CASTYKQGRNNGYTF	TGTGCCAGCACCTATAAACAGGGGCGCAACAATGGCTACACCTTC
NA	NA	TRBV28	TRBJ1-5	CASGAYSNQPQHF	TGTGCCAGCGGGGCATATAGCAATCAGCCCCAGCATTTT
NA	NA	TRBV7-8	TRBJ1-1	CASSRTGGAEAFF	TGTGCCAGCAGTCGGACCGGCGGGGCTGAAGCTTTCTTT
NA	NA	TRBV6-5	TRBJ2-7	CASTQGHSYEQYF	TGTGCCAGCACCCAGGGGCACTCCTACGAGCAGTACTTC
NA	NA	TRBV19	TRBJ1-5	CASRWGVSNSNQPQHF	TGTGCCAGTAGATGGGGGGTAAGTAACAGCAATCAGCCCCAGCATTTT
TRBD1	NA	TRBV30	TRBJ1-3	CAWMRGFPDRGDTIYF	TGTGCCTGGATGAGAGGTTTTCCCGACAGGGGGGACACCATATATTTT
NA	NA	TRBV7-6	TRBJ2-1	CASSFLAKGAGGDGGEQFF	TGTGCCAGCAGCTTCTTAGCGAAAGGGGCCGGGGGAGACGGTGGTGAGCAGTTCTTC
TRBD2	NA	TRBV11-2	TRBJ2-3	CASSLWEGITDTQYF	TGTGCCAGCAGCTTATGGGAGGGAATCACAGATACGCAGTATTTT
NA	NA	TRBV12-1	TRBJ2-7	CAREGQTRSYEQYF	TGTGCCCGCGAGGGACAGACGCGCTCCTACGAGCAGTACTTC
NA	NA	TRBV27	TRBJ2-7	CASSLGRLWSYEQYF	TGTGCCAGCAGTTTAGGCCGACTCTGGTCCTACGAGCAGTACTTC
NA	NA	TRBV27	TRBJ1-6	CASSLARGRSSYNSPLHF	TGTGCCAGCAGTTTGGCCAGGGGAAGAAGCTCCTATAATTCACCCCTCCACTTT
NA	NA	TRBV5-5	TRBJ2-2	CASSFAVPNTGELFF	TGTGCCAGCAGCTTTGCAGTTCCGAACACCGGGGAGCTGTTTTTT